This entry is about one T cell receptor (beta chain). This CDR3 contains 15 residues. Per germline, CDR1 MGHDK and CDR2 SYGVNS. The V end was cut by 3 bases, the J end by 2 bases, with 13 bases between. The source of the sample is a study of blood T cell repertoires in COVID-19. At the level of the study: Sample material is recorded as cDNA or gDNA derived from T cells, B-cell-depleted T cells, or PBMCs.

Per the study methods: Amplified reference gene primers provided the basis for estimating nucleated cell counts. Some clones are missing from TCRdb's copy, which holds only in-frame ones; the method was immunoSEQ multiplex PCR. V and J calls and clone size are given by that table; D and trimming were obtained from the DNA. The sample shows 150,000 to 200,000 clones, 84% of them seen only once. This sequence was found in a human donor in a cohort sampled during active COVID-19. J is TRBJ2-5 and V is TRBV25-1; perhaps TRBD2 as D (5 bases). Source material: peripheral blood. CDR3: CASSEVRRLQETQYF. The CDR3 DNA reads as TGTGCCAGCAGTGAGGTCAGAAGACTACAAGAGACCCAGTACTTC.